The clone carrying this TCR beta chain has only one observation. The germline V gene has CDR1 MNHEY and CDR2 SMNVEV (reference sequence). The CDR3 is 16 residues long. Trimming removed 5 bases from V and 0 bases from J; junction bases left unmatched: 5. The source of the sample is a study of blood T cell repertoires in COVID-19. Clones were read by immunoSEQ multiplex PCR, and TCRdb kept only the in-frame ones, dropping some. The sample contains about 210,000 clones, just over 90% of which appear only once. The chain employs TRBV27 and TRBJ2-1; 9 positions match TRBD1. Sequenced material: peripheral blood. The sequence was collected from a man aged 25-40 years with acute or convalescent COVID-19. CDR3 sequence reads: CASSRTGGLSYNEQFF. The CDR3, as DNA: TGTGCCAGCAGTCGTACAGGGGGCCTCTCCTACAATGAGCAGTTCTTC.